This TCR beta chain was retrieved from a study of cytomegalovirus exposure and HLA in healthy donors. In germline, CDR1 is ENHRY, CDR2 SYGVKD. Trimming shortened V by 4 bases and J by 8 bases, and 9 bases separated the two germline ends. This CDR3 contains 13 residues. This clone was observed once. The PCR was carried out with 60 Vbeta primers and 13 Jbeta primers. TCRdb keeps only in-frame clones here, not all; method: immunoSEQ multiplex PCR. There are some 83,000 clones in the sample; roughly 77% occur only once, and roughly 4.2% lies in the top ten. Material for sequencing was PBMCs. The chain employs TRBV10-3 and TRBJ1-6; maybe TRBD1 (5 bases). This clonotype was sampled from a man aged 55 to 70 in good health and CMV-seronegative. CDR3 residues: CAISGGEDSPLHF. CDR3 in DNA: TGTGCCATCAGTGGGGGGGAGGATTCACCCCTCCACTTT.